The rows below give T cell receptor beta chains drawn from one sample of a study of T-cell reconstitution after alpha-beta-depleted transplantation in children. MiXCR was run by TCRdb on the PCR reads, yielding one entry per CDR3 protein. The top ten clones hold 11% to 15% of a sample with fewer than 550,000 distinct CDR3 sequences, approximately 10% of them seen once. Here the sequenced sample was PBMCs, mostly from graft donor cells, taken 180 days after TCRalphabeta/CD19-depleted stem cell transplant. The receptors originated from a female patient aged 2-15 years who had a stem cell transplant for aplastic anemia, so the T cells may come from the graft donor. CDR3s include the opening cysteine and the closing phenylalanine or tryptophan. D genes are given only for firm matches. Expanded clones get a size class; other rows say once, few or many, or leave the size out.

v_call: TRBV29-1; clone_size: few; j_call: TRBJ2-3; d_call: TRBD2; cdr3_aa: CSGRAGGRADTQYF; cdr3_nt: TGCTCCGGGAGGGCAGGTGGTCGCGCAGATACGCAGTATTTT
v_call: TRBV7-9; clone_size: -; j_call: TRBJ2-1; d_call: -; cdr3_aa: CASSLIGKGTDEQFF; cdr3_nt: TGTGCCAGCAGCTTAATAGGGAAAGGAACGGATGAGCAGTTCTTC
v_call: TRBV6-5; clone_size: -; j_call: TRBJ1-2; d_call: TRBD1; cdr3_aa: CASSYSKTGNYGYTF; cdr3_nt: TGTGCCAGCAGTTACTCGAAGACAGGGAACTATGGCTACACCTTC
v_call: TRBV5-1; clone_size: many; j_call: TRBJ2-7; d_call: -; cdr3_aa: CASSFTGSYEQYF; cdr3_nt: TGCGCCAGCAGCTTTACAGGGTCCTACGAGCAGTACTTC
v_call: TRBV6-2/TRBV6-3; clone_size: many; j_call: TRBJ2-2; d_call: -; cdr3_aa: CASTAGPGELFF; cdr3_nt: TGTGCCAGCACCGCGGGACCCGGGGAGCTGTTTTTT
v_call: TRBV15; clone_size: -; j_call: TRBJ2-7; d_call: TRBD1; cdr3_aa: CATRRQGALRYEQYF; cdr3_nt: TGTGCCACCAGAAGACAGGGGGCTTTAAGGTACGAGCAGTACTTC
v_call: TRBV12-3/TRBV12-4; clone_size: few; j_call: TRBJ2-1; d_call: TRBD2; cdr3_aa: CASSFPQRELTAEQFF; cdr3_nt: TGTGCCAGCAGTTTTCCCCAGCGGGAGTTAACGGCTGAGCAGTTCTTC
v_call: TRBV27; clone_size: many; j_call: TRBJ1-5; d_call: -; cdr3_aa: CASPFNPESNQPQHF; cdr3_nt: TGTGCCAGCCCTTTTAACCCGGAGAGCAATCAGCCCCAGCATTTT
v_call: TRBV20-1; clone_size: many; j_call: TRBJ1-6; d_call: -; cdr3_aa: CSARDRPQGYRSPLHF; cdr3_nt: TGCAGTGCTAGAGATCGTCCACAGGGTTATCGTTCACCCCTCCACTTT
v_call: TRBV29-1; clone_size: many; j_call: TRBJ1-5; d_call: TRBD1; cdr3_aa: CSVKDRGPQPQHF; cdr3_nt: TGCAGCGTTAAGGACAGGGGTCCCCAGCCCCAGCATTTT
v_call: TRBV6-2/TRBV6-3; clone_size: few; j_call: TRBJ2-1; d_call: TRBD1; cdr3_aa: CASSILGTVNEQFF; cdr3_nt: TGTGCCAGCAGTATCCTTGGGACAGTAAATGAGCAGTTCTTC
v_call: TRBV12-3/TRBV12-4; clone_size: many; j_call: TRBJ1-6; d_call: -; cdr3_aa: CASSQIRTPPLHF; cdr3_nt: TGTGCCAGCAGCCAGATCCGCACCCCTCCCCTCCACTTT
v_call: TRBV20-1; clone_size: many; j_call: TRBJ2-5; d_call: -; cdr3_aa: CSARRETQYF; cdr3_nt: TGCAGTGCCCGCCGGGAGACCCAGTACTTC
v_call: TRBV18; clone_size: few; j_call: TRBJ1-1; d_call: -; cdr3_aa: CASSPLLALAGNTEAFF; cdr3_nt: TGTGCCAGCTCCCCTTTGCTCGCCCTAGCGGGGAACACTGAAGCTTTCTTT
v_call: TRBV27; clone_size: few; j_call: TRBJ1-1; d_call: -; cdr3_aa: CASSGWDLAGNTEAFF; cdr3_nt: TGTGCCAGCAGTGGATGGGACTTAGCGGGGAACACTGAAGCTTTCTTT
v_call: TRBV11-2; clone_size: few; j_call: TRBJ2-1; d_call: TRBD2; cdr3_aa: CASSWPKGTSGTFAYNEQFF; cdr3_nt: TGTGCCAGCAGCTGGCCGAAAGGGACTAGCGGGACCTTCGCCTACAATGAGCAGTTCTTC
v_call: TRBV15; clone_size: many; j_call: TRBJ1-1; d_call: -; cdr3_aa: CATSRLKAEAFF; cdr3_nt: TGTGCCACCAGCAGACTTAAGGCTGAAGCTTTCTTT
v_call: TRBV5-1; clone_size: few; j_call: TRBJ2-3; d_call: TRBD2; cdr3_aa: CASSAGTSWTDTQYF; cdr3_nt: TGCGCCAGCAGCGCCGGGACTAGCTGGACAGATACGCAGTATTTT
v_call: TRBV27; clone_size: few; j_call: TRBJ1-1; d_call: TRBD1; cdr3_aa: CASRPGQGGRAEAFF; cdr3_nt: TGTGCCAGCAGGCCGGGACAGGGGGGTCGGGCTGAAGCTTTCTTT
v_call: TRBV20-1; clone_size: -; j_call: TRBJ2-1; d_call: TRBD2; cdr3_aa: CSAILAPSGEQFF; cdr3_nt: TGCAGTGCTATACTAGCGCCCTCGGGTGAGCAGTTCTTC
v_call: TRBV3-1; clone_size: few; j_call: TRBJ1-3; d_call: -; cdr3_aa: CASSQGGEPFSGNTIYF; cdr3_nt: TGTGCCAGCAGCCAAGGCGGAGAACCTTTCTCTGGAAACACCATATATTTT
v_call: TRBV5-1; clone_size: -; j_call: TRBJ1-3; d_call: TRBD1; cdr3_aa: CASSFGSTGDSGNTIYF; cdr3_nt: TGCGCCAGCAGCTTCGGGAGCACAGGGGACTCTGGAAACACCATATATTTT
v_call: TRBV20-1; clone_size: -; j_call: TRBJ1-4; d_call: -; cdr3_aa: CSAWTDTNEKLFF; cdr3_nt: TGCAGTGCTTGGACGGATACTAATGAAAAACTGTTTTTT
v_call: TRBV6-2/TRBV6-3; clone_size: -; j_call: TRBJ2-2; d_call: -; cdr3_aa: CASSLYGGSTGELFF; cdr3_nt: TGTGCCAGCAGCCTTTACGGAGGGAGCACCGGGGAGCTGTTTTTT
v_call: TRBV6-4; clone_size: few; j_call: TRBJ2-5; d_call: -; cdr3_aa: CASSDSGGTQYF; cdr3_nt: TGTGCCAGCAGTGACTCAGGGGGGACCCAGTACTTC
v_call: TRBV7-7; clone_size: -; j_call: TRBJ2-3; d_call: -; cdr3_aa: CASSWKITDTQYF; cdr3_nt: TGTGCCAGCAGCTGGAAAATCACAGATACGCAGTATTTT
v_call: TRBV24-1; clone_size: few; j_call: TRBJ2-1; d_call: TRBD2; cdr3_aa: CATSPAGGPGLGYNEQFF; cdr3_nt: TGTGCCACCAGTCCGGCGGGAGGGCCGGGATTGGGTTACAATGAGCAGTTCTTC
v_call: TRBV15; clone_size: many; j_call: TRBJ2-7; d_call: -; cdr3_aa: CATSGGRGSYEQYF; cdr3_nt: TGTGCCACCAGCGGGGGTAGGGGCTCCTACGAGCAGTACTTC
v_call: TRBV28; clone_size: few; j_call: TRBJ1-6; d_call: -; cdr3_aa: CASMDSVSYNSPLHF; cdr3_nt: TGTGCCAGCATGGATTCAGTCTCCTATAATTCACCCCTCCACTTT
v_call: TRBV19; clone_size: few; j_call: TRBJ1-5; d_call: TRBD1; cdr3_aa: CATATGSQPQHF; cdr3_nt: TGTGCCACCGCGACAGGGAGTCAGCCCCAGCATTTT
v_call: TRBV13; clone_size: few; j_call: TRBJ1-5; d_call: -; cdr3_aa: CASSRGREPQHF; cdr3_nt: TGTGCCAGCAGCCGGGGACGAGAGCCCCAGCATTTT
v_call: TRBV7-9; clone_size: -; j_call: TRBJ1-2; d_call: TRBD1; cdr3_aa: CASSTDRDFYGYTF; cdr3_nt: TGTGCCAGCAGCACGGACAGGGATTTTTATGGCTACACCTTC
v_call: TRBV5-1; clone_size: -; j_call: TRBJ2-3; d_call: -; cdr3_aa: CASSWRLSRGDTQYF; cdr3_nt: TGCGCCAGCAGTTGGAGGCTCTCGCGTGGAGATACGCAGTATTTT
v_call: TRBV9; clone_size: -; j_call: TRBJ2-5; d_call: TRBD1; cdr3_aa: CASSVAGQGAWETQYF; cdr3_nt: TGTGCCAGCAGCGTAGCCGGACAGGGGGCTTGGGAGACCCAGTACTTC
v_call: TRBV29-1; clone_size: -; j_call: TRBJ2-3; d_call: -; cdr3_aa: CSVAVDVLTASKGPHPTDTQYF; cdr3_nt: TGCAGCGTTGCGGTCGACGTTCTGACAGCGTCGAAAGGGCCTCATCCCACAGATACGCAGTATTTT
v_call: TRBV27; clone_size: few; j_call: TRBJ2-5; d_call: TRBD2; cdr3_aa: CASSFYWAGRALETQYF; cdr3_nt: TGTGCCAGCAGTTTTTACTGGGCAGGGAGGGCATTGGAGACCCAGTACTTC
v_call: TRBV11-2; clone_size: many; j_call: TRBJ1-5; d_call: -; cdr3_aa: CASSLDGPYRSNQPQHF; cdr3_nt: TGTGCCAGCAGCTTAGACGGTCCTTACAGGAGCAATCAGCCCCAGCATTTT
v_call: TRBV27; clone_size: -; j_call: TRBJ2-3; d_call: -; cdr3_aa: CASSTSGVTDTQYF; cdr3_nt: TGTGCCAGCAGTACCTCCGGTGTCACAGATACGCAGTATTTT
v_call: TRBV9; clone_size: few; j_call: TRBJ2-7; d_call: TRBD2; cdr3_aa: CASSATSGRASEQYF; cdr3_nt: TGTGCCAGCAGCGCAACTAGCGGGAGGGCCTCCGAGCAGTACTTC
v_call: TRBV25-1; clone_size: many; j_call: TRBJ2-2; d_call: -; cdr3_aa: CASNGNTGELFF; cdr3_nt: TGTGCCAGCAACGGGAACACCGGGGAGCTGTTTTTT
v_call: TRBV18; clone_size: few; j_call: TRBJ1-5; d_call: -; cdr3_aa: CASSSLGDHNQPQHF; cdr3_nt: TGTGCCAGCTCATCCCTGGGGGATCACAATCAGCCCCAGCATTTT
v_call: TRBV5-6; clone_size: -; j_call: TRBJ2-3; d_call: TRBD1; cdr3_aa: CASSLGSWDRALDTQYF; cdr3_nt: TGTGCCAGCAGCTTGGGATCTTGGGACAGGGCCCTCGATACGCAGTATTTT
v_call: TRBV7-7; clone_size: -; j_call: TRBJ2-5; d_call: -; cdr3_aa: CASSLDLGVLQETQYF; cdr3_nt: TGTGCCAGCAGCTTAGATTTGGGGGTCTTGCAAGAGACCCAGTACTTC
v_call: TRBV6-2/TRBV6-3; clone_size: -; j_call: TRBJ2-2; d_call: -; cdr3_aa: CASSYPEEAGETGELFF; cdr3_nt: TGTGCCAGCAGTTACCCCGAGGAGGCAGGGGAAACCGGGGAGCTGTTTTTT
v_call: TRBV2; clone_size: -; j_call: TRBJ2-1; d_call: -; cdr3_aa: CASSRLVSADEQFF; cdr3_nt: TGTGCCAGCAGTCGACTAGTATCGGCTGATGAGCAGTTCTTC
v_call: TRBV9; clone_size: -; j_call: TRBJ2-7; d_call: TRBD2; cdr3_aa: CASSVASSGMGEHYF; cdr3_nt: TGTGCCAGCAGCGTAGCTTCTAGCGGGATGGGTGAGCATTACTTC
v_call: TRBV20-1; clone_size: few; j_call: TRBJ2-1; d_call: TRBD2; cdr3_aa: CSARTSGRKNEQFF; cdr3_nt: TGCAGTGCTCGGACTAGCGGGAGAAAAAATGAGCAGTTCTTC
v_call: TRBV6-2/TRBV6-3; clone_size: -; j_call: TRBJ2-7; d_call: -; cdr3_aa: CASNRLLGEQYF; cdr3_nt: TGTGCCAGCAATCGGCTGCTTGGCGAGCAGTACTTC
v_call: TRBV20-1; clone_size: -; j_call: TRBJ1-1; d_call: -; cdr3_aa: CSGGEGGGAFF; cdr3_nt: TGCAGTGGGGGGGAGGGTGGAGGCGCTTTCTTT
v_call: TRBV24-1; clone_size: many; j_call: TRBJ1-3; d_call: -; cdr3_aa: CATSADSGNTIYF; cdr3_nt: TGTGCCACCAGTGCAGACTCTGGAAACACCATATATTTT
v_call: TRBV20-1; clone_size: -; j_call: TRBJ2-3; d_call: -; cdr3_aa: CSARAPSQADGTQYF; cdr3_nt: TGCAGTGCTAGAGCGCCTAGCCAGGCAGATGGTACGCAGTATTTT
v_call: TRBV11-2; clone_size: many; j_call: TRBJ2-1; d_call: TRBD2; cdr3_aa: CASSLWTSVSEQFF; cdr3_nt: TGTGCCAGCAGCTTATGGACTAGCGTCAGTGAGCAGTTCTTC
v_call: TRBV7-2; clone_size: many; j_call: TRBJ2-7; d_call: -; cdr3_aa: CASSLVASHEQYF; cdr3_nt: TGTGCCAGCAGCTTGGTGGCTAGCCACGAGCAGTACTTC
v_call: TRBV12-3/TRBV12-4; clone_size: -; j_call: TRBJ1-1; d_call: -; cdr3_aa: CASSLARVRNTEAFF; cdr3_nt: TGTGCCAGCAGTTTAGCCAGGGTCCGGAACACTGAAGCTTTCTTT
v_call: TRBV6-2/TRBV6-3; clone_size: -; j_call: TRBJ2-6; d_call: -; cdr3_aa: CASSYDRGSGANGLTF; cdr3_nt: TGTGCCAGCAGTTACGACCGGGGCTCTGGGGCCAACGGCCTGACTTTC